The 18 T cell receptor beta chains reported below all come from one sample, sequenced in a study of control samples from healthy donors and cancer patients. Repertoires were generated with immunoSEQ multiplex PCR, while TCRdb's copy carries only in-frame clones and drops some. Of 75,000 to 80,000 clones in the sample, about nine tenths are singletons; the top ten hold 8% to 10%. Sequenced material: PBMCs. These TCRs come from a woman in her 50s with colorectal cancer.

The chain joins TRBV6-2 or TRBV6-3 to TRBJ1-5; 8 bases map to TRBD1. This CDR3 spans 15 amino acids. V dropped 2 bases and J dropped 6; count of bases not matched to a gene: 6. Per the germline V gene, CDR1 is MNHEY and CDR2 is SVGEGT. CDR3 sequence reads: CASSYGTGGSQPQHF. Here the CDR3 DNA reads TGTGCCAGCAGTTACGGTACAGGGGGAAGTCAGCCCCAGCATTTT.

The CDR3 region is CAISESGTQNIQYF. The CDR3 DNA reads TGTGCCATCAGTGAGTCGGGGACTCAAAACATTCAGTACTTC. The chain is built from TRBV10-3 and TRBJ2-4; the D gene is possibly TRBD2 (6 bases). This CDR3 is 14 amino acids long. The ends were cut back, 0 bases at V and 5 bases at J, with 8 bases in the middle. Germline V lookup: CDR1 ENHRY, CDR2 SYGVKD.

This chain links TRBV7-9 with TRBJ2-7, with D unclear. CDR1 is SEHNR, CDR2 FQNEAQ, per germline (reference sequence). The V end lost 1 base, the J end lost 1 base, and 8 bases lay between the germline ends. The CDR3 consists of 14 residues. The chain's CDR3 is CASSLGVSSYEQYV. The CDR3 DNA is TGTGCCAGCAGCTTAGGGGTCAGTTCCTACGAGCAGTACGTC.

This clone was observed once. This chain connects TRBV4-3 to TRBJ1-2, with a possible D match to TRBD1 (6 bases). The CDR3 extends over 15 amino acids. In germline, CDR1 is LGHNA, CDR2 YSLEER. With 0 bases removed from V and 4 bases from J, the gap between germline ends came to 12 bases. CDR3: CASSQDVGGPYGYTF. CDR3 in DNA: TGCGCCAGCAGCCAAGATGTGGGGGGGCCCTATGGCTACACCTTC.

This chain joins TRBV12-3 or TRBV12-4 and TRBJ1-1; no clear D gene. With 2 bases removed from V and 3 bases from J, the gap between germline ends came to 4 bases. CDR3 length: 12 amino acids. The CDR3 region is CASSLQYTEAFF. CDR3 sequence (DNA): TGTGCCAGCAGTTTACAGTACACTGAAGCTTTCTTT.

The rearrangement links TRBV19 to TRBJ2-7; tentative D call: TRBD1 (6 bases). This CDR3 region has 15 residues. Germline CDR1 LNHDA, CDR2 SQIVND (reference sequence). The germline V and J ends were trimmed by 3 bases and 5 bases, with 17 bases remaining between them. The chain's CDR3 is CASSINRDTPHEQYV. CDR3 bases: TGTGCCAGTAGTATTAACAGGGACACCCCCCACGAGCAGTACGTC.

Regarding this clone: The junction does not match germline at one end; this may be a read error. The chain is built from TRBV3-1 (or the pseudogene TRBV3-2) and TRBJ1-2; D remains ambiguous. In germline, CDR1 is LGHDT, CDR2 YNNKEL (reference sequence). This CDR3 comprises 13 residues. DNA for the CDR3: TGTGCCAGCAGCCAAGATCTGGAACAGCCAACAATTTTC. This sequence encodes CASSQDLEQPTIF.

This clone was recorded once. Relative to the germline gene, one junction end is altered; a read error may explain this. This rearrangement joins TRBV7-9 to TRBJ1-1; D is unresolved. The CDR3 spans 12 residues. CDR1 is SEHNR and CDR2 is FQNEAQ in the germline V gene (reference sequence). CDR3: CAGSLAGTEAFF. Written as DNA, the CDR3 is TGTGCCGGCAGCTTAGCGGGAACTGAAGCTTTCTTT.

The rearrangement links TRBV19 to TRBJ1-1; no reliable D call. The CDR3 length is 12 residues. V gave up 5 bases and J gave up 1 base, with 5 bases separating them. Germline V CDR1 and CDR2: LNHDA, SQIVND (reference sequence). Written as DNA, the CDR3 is TGTGCCAGTAGTCCAAGGAACACTGAAGCTTTCTTT. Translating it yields CASSPRNTEAFF.

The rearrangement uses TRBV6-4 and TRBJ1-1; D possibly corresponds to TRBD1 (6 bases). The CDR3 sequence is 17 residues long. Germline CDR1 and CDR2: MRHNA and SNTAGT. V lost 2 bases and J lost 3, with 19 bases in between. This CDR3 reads CASSDADRLSEDTEAFF. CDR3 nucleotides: TGTGCCAGCAGTGACGCAGACAGGTTATCGGAGGACACTGAAGCTTTCTTT.

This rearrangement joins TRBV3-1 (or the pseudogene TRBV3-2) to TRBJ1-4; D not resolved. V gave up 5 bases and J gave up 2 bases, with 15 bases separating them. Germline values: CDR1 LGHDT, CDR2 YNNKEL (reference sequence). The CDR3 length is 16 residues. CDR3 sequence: CASSGREGGTNEKLFF. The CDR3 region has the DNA TGTGCCAGCAGCGGCCGAGAGGGCGGCACTAATGAAAAACTGTTTTTT.

The CDR3 loop is CASSRTGTGGFWQYV. For the CDR3, the DNA is TGTGCCAGCAGTCGAACCGGGACAGGGGGCTTCTGGCAGTACGTC. The rearrangement joins TRBV28 to TRBJ2-7; TRBD1 agrees at 12 bases. Germline CDR1 reads MDHEN; CDR2 reads SYDVKM. The CDR3 is 15 amino acids. Trimming at V came to 5 bases and at J to 9 bases, leaving 11 bases not matched to a gene.

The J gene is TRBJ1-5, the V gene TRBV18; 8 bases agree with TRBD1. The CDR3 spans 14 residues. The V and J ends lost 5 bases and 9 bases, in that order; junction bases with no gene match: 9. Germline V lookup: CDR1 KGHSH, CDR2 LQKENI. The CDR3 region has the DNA TGTGCCAGCTCATCCGGACAGGGCTTCTCGCCCCAGCATTTT. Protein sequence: CASSSGQGFSPQHF.

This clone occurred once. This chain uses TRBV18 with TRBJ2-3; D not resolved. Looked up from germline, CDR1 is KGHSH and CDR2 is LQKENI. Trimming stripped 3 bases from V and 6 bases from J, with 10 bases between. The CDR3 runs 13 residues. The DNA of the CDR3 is TGTGCCAGCTCACCGGGGTCTCACGATACGCAGTATTTT. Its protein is CASSPGSHDTQYF.

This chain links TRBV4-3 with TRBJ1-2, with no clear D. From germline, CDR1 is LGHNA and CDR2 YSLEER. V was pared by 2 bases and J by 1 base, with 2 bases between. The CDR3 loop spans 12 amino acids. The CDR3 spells CASSQNNYGYTF. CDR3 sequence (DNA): TGCGCCAGCAGCCAAAATAACTATGGCTACACCTTC.

CDR3 sequence (DNA): TGTGCCAGCAGCCGATCGGACAGGGCGTCCTATGGCTACACCTTC. This encodes CASSRSDRASYGYTF. This chain joins TRBV14 and TRBJ1-2, with TRBD1 identical over 8 bases. Germline trimming cut 4 bases from V and 4 bases from J; bases unmatched to any gene: 8. CDR1 and CDR2 from the germline V gene are SGHDN and FVKESK. This CDR3 is 15 amino acids long.

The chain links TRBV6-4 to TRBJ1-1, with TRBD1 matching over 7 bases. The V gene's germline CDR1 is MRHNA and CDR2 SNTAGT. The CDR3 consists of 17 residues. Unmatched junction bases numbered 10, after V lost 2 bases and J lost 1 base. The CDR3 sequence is CASSDKFGQESNTEAFF. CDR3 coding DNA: TGTGCCAGCAGTGACAAATTCGGACAGGAATCGAACACTGAAGCTTTCTTT.

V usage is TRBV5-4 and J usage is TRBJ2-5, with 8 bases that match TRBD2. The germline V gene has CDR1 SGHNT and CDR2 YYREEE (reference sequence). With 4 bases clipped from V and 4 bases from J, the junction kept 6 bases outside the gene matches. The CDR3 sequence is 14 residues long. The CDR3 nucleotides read TGTGCCAGCAGCCCGACCGGGACTAGAGAGACCCAGTACTTC. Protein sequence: CASSPTGTRETQYF.